This T cell receptor (beta chain) was obtained from a study of graft-versus-host responses after intestinal transplantation. About the study: Those transplanted obtained multivisceral, liver-intestinal, or isolated intestinal grafts. For approximately 3 years after anti-thymocyte globulin induction, all recipients took tacrolimus and steroids. Study-wide results and caveats: Graft-versus-host to host-versus-graft clonal ratios in allografts were high in patients with graft-donor T cell macrochimerism. Among recipient marrow samples, GvH clones were found; some appeared first in ileum or blood.

Profiling relied on immunoSEQ multiplex PCR, and the TCRdb table lists in-frame clones only, not all of them. The table shows 120,000 or so clones, with roughly 93% occurring only once. Concerning this clone itself: As yet, its antigen is unknown.

The germline gives CDR1 LGHNT, CDR2 FRNRAP. CDR3 size: 16 residues. V gave up 0 bases and J gave up 2 bases, with 11 bases separating them. This material consisted of unstimulated CD8+ T cells sorted from spleen or lymph node cells, taken before intestinal transplant. The receptor was derived from a human donor who received an intestinal transplant. The chain recombines TRBV12-5 with TRBJ2-1; the D gene could be TRBD1 or TRBD2 (5 bases each). The CDR3 region has the DNA TGTGCTAGTGGTTTGGTAGTTGGGGGAGCCTACAATGAGCAGTTCTTC. Its translation is CASGLVVGGAYNEQFF.